This T cell receptor (beta chain) was observed in a study of blood T cell repertoires in COVID-19. About the study: Sites across the United States, Italy and Spain contributed samples from acute and convalescent COVID-19.

Here immunoSEQ multiplex PCR was the method, and the copy in TCRdb shows in-frame clones only, minus some. The table lists 150,000 to 180,000 clones, around 83% of them singletons. Followed over time, Seattle patients had been enrolled while infection was active. Trimming cost V 4 bases and J 6 bases, with 16 bases left between them. The CDR3 runs to 14 residues. Germline CDR1 and CDR2: SGDLS and YYNGEE. Input material: peripheral blood. The origin of this receptor is a woman aged 55-69 years with COVID-19, enrolled during active disease. V is TRBV9 and J is TRBJ1-2; D not resolved. CDR3: CASSPGIREDGYTF. Here the CDR3 DNA reads TGTGCCAGCAGCCCCGGTATAAGGGAGGATGGCTACACCTTC. Full variable domain (outside the CDR3, taken from reference TRBV9 and TRBJ1-2): DSGVTQTPKHLITATGQRVTLRCSPRSGDLSVYWYQQSLDQGLQFLIQYYNGEERAKGNILERFSAQQFPDLHSELNLSSLELGDSALYFCASSPGIREDGYTFGSGTRLTVV.